This T cell receptor (beta chain) was profiled in a study of T cell responses to AZD1222 COVID-19 vaccine. CDR1 and CDR2 (germline): MNHNS, SASEGT. Trimming removed 2 bases at V and 11 bases at J, with 10 bases between. The CDR3 loop spans 11 amino acids. Using immunoSEQ multiplex PCR, the repertoire was profiled, and TCRdb retains in-frame clones only, with some absent. The sample yields some 130,000 clones, 75% to 90% seen once. The gene calls are TRBV6-1 and TRBJ2-7; D is possibly TRBD1 (6 bases). The sequencing here drew on peripheral blood, taken on day 0 of AZD1222 vaccination. This receptor was taken from an adult in good health. DNA for the CDR3: TGTGCCAGCAGTGAATTGCAGGGGAAGTACTTC. It translates to CASSELQGKYF.